This T cell receptor (beta chain) came from a study of spatial heterogeneity in lung cancer. Overall study context: Raw-read counts averaged over ten per unique TCR and UMI combination.

Time point meaning: blood at routine non-recurrence follow-up after resection. Germline V gives CDR1 SEHNR, CDR2 FQNEAQ (reference sequence). This CDR3 has 15 amino acids. TCRdb called the 5' RACE reads again in MiXCR, with one record for every CDR3 protein. The sample yields tens of thousands of distinct CDR3 sequences, around 19% seen once. The material was PBMCs, obtained at follow-up. This chain uses TRBV7-9 with TRBJ2-7; 9 bases align to TRBD1. The sequence was obtained from a male donor with early-stage non-small cell lung cancer. This CDR3 is CVSSRPDRGVDEQYV. For the CDR3, the DNA is TGTGTCAGCAGCCGCCCGGACAGGGGAGTAGACGAGCAGTACGTC.